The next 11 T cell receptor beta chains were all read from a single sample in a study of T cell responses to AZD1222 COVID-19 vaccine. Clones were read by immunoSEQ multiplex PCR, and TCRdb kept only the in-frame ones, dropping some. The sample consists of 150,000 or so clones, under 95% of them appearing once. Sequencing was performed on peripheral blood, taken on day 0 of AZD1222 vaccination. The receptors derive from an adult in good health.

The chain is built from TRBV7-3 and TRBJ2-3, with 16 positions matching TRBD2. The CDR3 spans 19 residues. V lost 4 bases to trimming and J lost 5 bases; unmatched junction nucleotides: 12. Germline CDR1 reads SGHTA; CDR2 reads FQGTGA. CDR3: CASSSPHGTSGGAGDTQYF. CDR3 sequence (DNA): TGTGCCAGCAGCTCCCCCCACGGGACTAGCGGGGGGGCAGGAGATACGCAGTATTTT.

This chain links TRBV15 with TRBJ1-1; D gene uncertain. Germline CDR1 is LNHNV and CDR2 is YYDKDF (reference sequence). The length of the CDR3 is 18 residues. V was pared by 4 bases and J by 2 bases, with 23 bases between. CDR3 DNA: TGTGCCACCAGCACCTATTTATTTAGCCACGCAATTAACACTGAAGCTTTCTTT. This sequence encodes CATSTYLFSHAINTEAFF.

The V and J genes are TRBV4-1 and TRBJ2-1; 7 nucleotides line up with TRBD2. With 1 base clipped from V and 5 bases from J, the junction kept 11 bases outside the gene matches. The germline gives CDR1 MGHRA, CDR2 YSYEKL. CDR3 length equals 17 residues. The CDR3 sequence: CASSQAPRGGTNNEQFF. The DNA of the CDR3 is TGCGCCAGCAGCCAAGCCCCCCGCGGGGGTACAAACAATGAGCAGTTCTTC.

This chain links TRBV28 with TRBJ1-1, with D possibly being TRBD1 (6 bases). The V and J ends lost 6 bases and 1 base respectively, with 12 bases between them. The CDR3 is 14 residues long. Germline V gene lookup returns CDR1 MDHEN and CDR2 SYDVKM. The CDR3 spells CASRPTGPNTEAFF. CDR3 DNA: TGTGCCAGCAGGCCTACAGGGCCGAACACTGAAGCTTTCTTT.

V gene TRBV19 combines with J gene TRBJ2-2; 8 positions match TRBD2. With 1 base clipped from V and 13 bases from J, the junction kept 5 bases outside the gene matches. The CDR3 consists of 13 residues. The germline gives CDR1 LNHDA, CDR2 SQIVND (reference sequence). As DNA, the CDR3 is TGTGCCAGTAGTATAGCCCGGGGGGGAGGGCTGTTTTTT. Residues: CASSIARGGGLFF.

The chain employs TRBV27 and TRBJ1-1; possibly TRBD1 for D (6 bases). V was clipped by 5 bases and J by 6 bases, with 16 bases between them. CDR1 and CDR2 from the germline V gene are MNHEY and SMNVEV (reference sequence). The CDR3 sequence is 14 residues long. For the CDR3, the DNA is TGTGCCAGCAGTGCAAACCCTCACAGGGCTGAAGCTTTCTTT. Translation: CASSANPHRAEAFF.

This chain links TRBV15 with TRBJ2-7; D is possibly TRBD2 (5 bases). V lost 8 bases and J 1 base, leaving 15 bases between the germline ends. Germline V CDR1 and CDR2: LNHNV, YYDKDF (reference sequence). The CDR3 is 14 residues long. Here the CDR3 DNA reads TGTGCCACCCCTGGTAGCGACGGGTCCTACGAGCAGTACTTC. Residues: CATPGSDGSYEQYF.

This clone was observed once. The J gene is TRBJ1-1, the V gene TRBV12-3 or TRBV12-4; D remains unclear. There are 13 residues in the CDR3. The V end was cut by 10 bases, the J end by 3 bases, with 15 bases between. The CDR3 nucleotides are TGTGCCACCCAAGGTGGGGTGTACACTGAAGCTTTCTTT. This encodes CATQGGVYTEAFF.

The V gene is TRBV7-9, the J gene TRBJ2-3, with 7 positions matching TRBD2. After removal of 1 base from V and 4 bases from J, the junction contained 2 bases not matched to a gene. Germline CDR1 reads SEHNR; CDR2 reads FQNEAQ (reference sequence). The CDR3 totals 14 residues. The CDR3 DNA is TGTGCCAGCAGCTTAGGGACTAGTCCAGATACGCAGTATTTT. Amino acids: CASSLGTSPDTQYF.

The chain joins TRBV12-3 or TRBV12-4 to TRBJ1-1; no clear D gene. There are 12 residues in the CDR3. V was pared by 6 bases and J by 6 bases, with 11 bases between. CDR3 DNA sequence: TGTGCCAGCAGAACTGCGGTAGCTGAAGCTTTCTTT. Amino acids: CASRTAVAEAFF.

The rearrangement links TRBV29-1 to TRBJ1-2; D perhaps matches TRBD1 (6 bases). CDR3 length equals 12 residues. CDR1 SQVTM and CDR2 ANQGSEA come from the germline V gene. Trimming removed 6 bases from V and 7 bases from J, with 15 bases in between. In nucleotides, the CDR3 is TGCAGCGTGATACAGGGTCTCTTTGGCTACACCTTC. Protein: CSVIQGLFGYTF.